These T cell receptor beta chains were read from a single sample in a study of cytotoxic CD8 clonotypes in ibrutinib-treated CLL. TCRdb keeps only in-frame clones here, not all; method: immunoSEQ multiplex PCR. The data hold over 200,000 clones, with around 70% observed a single time. Here the sequenced sample was PBMCs, taken after 12 months of ibrutinib treatment. These receptors all stem from a human donor with chronic lymphocytic leukemia. Both conserved end residues are trimmed from each CDR3. Fields, in order: CDR3 length, V gene, J gene, CDR3 protein.

cdr3_length: 13; v_call: TRBV4-1; j_call: TRBJ2-7; cdr3_aa: ASSQDFPRGGEQY
cdr3_length: 14; v_call: TRBV5-1; j_call: TRBJ2-1; cdr3_aa: ASSQGQAAAYNEQF
cdr3_length: 14; v_call: TRBV5-1; j_call: TRBJ2-3; cdr3_aa: ASSLALWASTDTQY
cdr3_length: 13; v_call: TRBV7-2; j_call: TRBJ2-1; cdr3_aa: ASSQQTGPYNEQF
cdr3_length: 11; v_call: TRBV18; j_call: TRBJ1-1; cdr3_aa: ASSPSGNTEAF
cdr3_length: 14; v_call: TRBV7-2; j_call: TRBJ2-7; cdr3_aa: ASSLVGGDPTYEQY
cdr3_length: 12; v_call: TRBV2; j_call: TRBJ2-7; cdr3_aa: ASSETGTPGEQY
cdr3_length: 10; v_call: TRBV29-1; j_call: TRBJ1-2; cdr3_aa: SVGQRMSGYT
cdr3_length: 14; v_call: TRBV5-1; j_call: TRBJ1-4; cdr3_aa: ASSLEGLGSRGKLF
cdr3_length: 11; v_call: TRBV28; j_call: TRBJ2-1; cdr3_aa: ASSLDWPSEQF
cdr3_length: 13; v_call: TRBV7-2; j_call: TRBJ2-7; cdr3_aa: ASSFWAVSSYEQY
cdr3_length: 13; v_call: TRBV9; j_call: TRBJ2-7; cdr3_aa: ASSVGTGFTYEQY
cdr3_length: 12; v_call: TRBV5-1; j_call: TRBJ2-5; cdr3_aa: ASSLERNQETQY
cdr3_length: 14; v_call: TRBV4-1; j_call: TRBJ2-3; cdr3_aa: ASSQSAGSGTDTQY
cdr3_length: 14; v_call: TRBV19; j_call: TRBJ1-5; cdr3_aa: ASSMWGTLSNQPQH
cdr3_length: 12; v_call: TRBV6-1; j_call: TRBJ1-5; cdr3_aa: ASSDTTGNQPQH
cdr3_length: 11; v_call: TRBV11-2; j_call: TRBJ2-7; cdr3_aa: ASSLVGGYEQY
cdr3_length: 14; v_call: TRBV4-1; j_call: TRBJ1-4; cdr3_aa: ASSQDPGTADEKLF
cdr3_length: 15; v_call: TRBV4-1; j_call: TRBJ1-3; cdr3_aa: ASSQDYRDFSGNTIY
cdr3_length: 12; v_call: TRBV28; j_call: TRBJ2-7; cdr3_aa: ASSPGQGRGEQY
cdr3_length: 12; v_call: TRBV7-9; j_call: TRBJ1-2; cdr3_aa: ASSLVGGASGYT
cdr3_length: 13; v_call: TRBV19; j_call: TRBJ1-4; cdr3_aa: ATGTVLWANEKLF
cdr3_length: 10; v_call: TRBV6-6; j_call: TRBJ2-5; cdr3_aa: ASRTREETQY
cdr3_length: 10; v_call: TRBV7-2; j_call: TRBJ2-3; cdr3_aa: ASRRGRNTQY